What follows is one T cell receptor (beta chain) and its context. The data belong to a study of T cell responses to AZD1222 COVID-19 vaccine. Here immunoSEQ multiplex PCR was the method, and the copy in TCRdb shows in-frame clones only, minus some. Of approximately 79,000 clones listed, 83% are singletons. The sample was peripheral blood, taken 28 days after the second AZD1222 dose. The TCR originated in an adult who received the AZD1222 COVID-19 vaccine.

The CDR3 region has the DNA TGCAGTGCTAGTACGAGCGGGAGGGGTTCCTACAATGAGCAGTTCTTC. Translating gives CSASTSGRGSYNEQFF. The gene calls are TRBV20-1 and TRBJ2-1; 10 bases are a match to TRBD2. The germline V gene has CDR1 DFQATT and CDR2 SNEGSKA (reference sequence). CDR3 size: 16 residues. Trimming at V came to 3 bases and at J to 1 base, leaving 6 bases not matched to a gene.